This T cell receptor (beta chain) was recovered during a study of regulatory T cells in long-lasting Graves disease. Study-wide context: Positivity for TSH receptor antibodies plus over 5 years of antithyroid drugs meant persistent Graves' disease.

A few counts support this clonotype. Its antigen is not identified. This sample's time point: persistent/refractory GD, antithyroid drugs over 5 years with positive TRAb. RNA isolated from PBMCs was used to make the TCR library. Graves' disease diagnoses used American Thyroid Association guidelines. General study findings and limits: More public clonotypes were shared by persistent patients (about 3,000) than by new patients (under 1,000). Those with persistent Graves' had less TCR diversity than newly diagnosed patients.

From germline, CDR1 is MDHEN and CDR2 SYDVKM. Losses at the gene ends were 6 bases for V and 4 bases for J; bases not matched to a gene: 1. This CDR3 has 13 amino acids. Through Arm-PCR of CDR3 regions and iRepertoire HTBI primers, TCR beta libraries were built. TCRdb called the multiplex PCR reads again in MiXCR, with one record for every CDR3 protein. The data contain over 250,000 distinct CDR3 sequences, under 25% of them seen just once; the ten biggest clones take up more than 55%. The receptor was derived from a female donor with Graves disease. The chain employs TRBV28 and TRBJ2-1; 9 bases match TRBD1. Material: peripheral blood mononuclear cells (PBMCs), obtained when the disease was refractory, from a patient treated with antithyroid drugs. CDR3 bases: TGTGCCAGCAGGGGGACAGGGTACAATGAGCAGTTCTTC. Encoded protein: CASRGTGYNEQFF.